This is a list of T cell receptor beta chains from one sample in a study of blood T cell repertoires in COVID-19. Some clones are missing from TCRdb's copy, which holds only in-frame ones; the method was immunoSEQ multiplex PCR. The sample has over 200,000 clones; more than 70% are singletons. The sample taken for sequencing was PBMCs or T cells enriched from blood (not recorded which). The receptors stem from a woman in her thirties or forties with acute COVID-19. CDR3s leave out the opening cysteine and the closing phenylalanine or tryptophan.

V gene: TRBV30
J gene: TRBJ2-6
CDR3 protein: AGRDTFSGANVLT

V gene: TRBV7-9
J gene: TRBJ1-2
CDR3 protein: ASSLDGQAGGYT

V gene: TRBV7-8
J gene: TRBJ1-3
CDR3 protein: ASSRTHRGPGNTIY

V gene: TRBV5-6
J gene: TRBJ1-5
CDR3 protein: ASSPQGGQPQH

V gene: TRBV7-9
J gene: TRBJ2-3
CDR3 protein: ASSLRTTQSTDTQY

V gene: TRBV7-2
J gene: TRBJ2-5
CDR3 protein: ASSLVMTSGPRGLRAQY

V gene: TRBV10-3
J gene: TRBJ2-5
CDR3 protein: AISEGPETQY

V gene: TRBV7-9
J gene: TRBJ2-5
CDR3 protein: ASSSYLELGGTQY

V gene: TRBV7-2
J gene: TRBJ2-5
CDR3 protein: ASSLPAGLQETQY

V gene: TRBV2
J gene: TRBJ1-5
CDR3 protein: ASSARQGWNQPQH

V gene: TRBV9
J gene: TRBJ2-1
CDR3 protein: ASSTGGGSYNEQF

V gene: TRBV7-2
J gene: TRBJ2-6
CDR3 protein: ASSLGGQGALGANVLT

V gene: TRBV11-3
J gene: TRBJ2-1
CDR3 protein: ASRGPLNEQF

V gene: TRBV11-2
J gene: TRBJ1-2
CDR3 protein: ASSLGLWLGYT

V gene: TRBV5-1
J gene: TRBJ2-7
CDR3 protein: ASSDRGGFGSYEQY

V gene: TRBV24-1
J gene: TRBJ1-5
CDR3 protein: ATSDFTSQPQH

V gene: TRBV7-2
J gene: TRBJ1-2
CDR3 protein: ASSLSSTINYGYT

V gene: TRBV6-5
J gene: TRBJ1-2
CDR3 protein: ASLPGVGSAGYT

V gene: TRBV2
J gene: TRBJ2-1
CDR3 protein: ASSDVAADYLYNEQF